The rows below give T cell receptor beta chains drawn from one sample of a study of T cell therapy after organ transplantation. The table came from immunoSEQ multiplex PCR; TCRdb's copy has only in-frame clones and leaves some out. The data contain 15,000 to 25,000 clones, 65% to 85% of them singletons. These TCRs' antigens remain unknown. Here the sequenced sample was CD8+ T cells from blood, taken after autologous CMV-specific T cell therapy. All receptors derive from a human patient who had received a solid organ transplant and had CMV disease. Some T cells may be provided by the graft donor. Each CDR3 is given with its conserved first and last residue. D genes are given only for firm matches. Clone size is given for some rows only: seen once, a few or many times, or a class if the clone is expanded.

>TRBD1|once|TRBV7-8|TRBJ2-7
TGTGCCAGCAGGCTGTCCCCCGGGACAGGGCGGTACGAGCAGTACTTC
CASRLSPGTGRYEQYF
>-|-|TRBV6-6|TRBJ2-7
TGTGCCAGCAGCCCCACAGGCAACCCCTCCTACGAGCAGTACTTC
CASSPTGNPSYEQYF
>TRBD1|once|TRBV18|TRBJ2-3
TGTGCCAGCTCATTCCCCTTGGACAGGGTAGGCACAGATACGCAGTATTTT
CASSFPLDRVGTDTQYF
>TRBD2|-|TRBV7-7|TRBJ2-5
TGTGCTAGCAGCCCCACTAGCGCCAACCTCCAAGAGACCCAGTACTTC
CASSPTSANLQETQYF
>TRBD1|once|TRBV5-6|TRBJ2-2
TGTGCCAGCAGCTGGGACAGGAGATATACCGGGGAGCTGTTTTTT
CASSWDRRYTGELFF
>-|once|TRBV5-1|TRBJ1-6
TGCGCCAGCAGCTTTTGGGGGGGGGCGGATTCACCCCTCCACTTT
CASSFWGGADSPLHF
>TRBD1|few|TRBV6-4|TRBJ2-3
TGTGCCAGCAGTGACTCCGGGACAGGGGGCTCAGATACGCAGTATTTT
CASSDSGTGGSDTQYF
>-|-|TRBV29-1|TRBJ2-7
TGCAGCGTAAGACTCCGGGGCTACGAGCAGTACTTC
CSVRLRGYEQYF
>-|-|TRBV19|TRBJ1-2
TGTGCCAGTACCGGTTCGAGTCGCTATGGCTACACCTTC
CASTGSSRYGYTF
>-|-|TRBV25-1|TRBJ2-7
TGTGCCAGCAGTGAATTGGGACCTAGGAGCTCCTACGAGCAGTACTTC
CASSELGPRSSYEQYF
>-|-|TRBV2|TRBJ1-1
TGTGCCAGCAGTGAGCCGGACACAGTGAACACTGAAGCTTTCTTT
CASSEPDTVNTEAFF
>-|-|TRBV12-2|TRBJ1-5
TGTGCAAGTCGCTTAAATGTACAACGGCGGTTCAATCAGCCCCAGCATTTT
CASRLNVQRRFNQPQHF
>-|few|TRBV27|TRBJ1-5
TGTGCCAGCACCAACGACCCCCAGGGCAATCAGCCCCAGCATTTT
CASTNDPQGNQPQHF
>-|few|TRBV27|TRBJ1-1
TGTGCCAACCCCTGGAAGGGGCGACGTCCCACTGAAGCTTTCTTT
CANPWKGRRPTEAFF
>-|-|TRBV27|TRBJ1-4
TGTGCCAGCAGTTCCCGGACAGTCCTTAATGAAAAACTGTTTTTT
CASSSRTVLNEKLFF
>-|-|TRBV29-1|TRBJ2-7
TGCAGCGTTGTAGGGGACCCTGACTACGAGCAGTACTTC
CSVVGDPDYEQYF
>TRBD1|-|TRBV5-4|TRBJ2-7
TGTGCCAGCAGCCAAGACAGGGGAAGCGAGCAGTACTTC
CASSQDRGSEQYF
>-|-|TRBV7-2|TRBJ2-7
TGTGCCAGCAGCCCCCCGACACTCTCCTACGAGCAGTACTTC
CASSPPTLSYEQYF
>TRBD2|-|TRBV6-4|TRBJ2-3
TGTGCCAGCAGTCGGACTAGCGGGAGTGGAGATACGCAGTATTTT
CASSRTSGSGDTQYF
>TRBD1|few|TRBV30|TRBJ1-5
TGTGCCTGGGGGCAGGGGGCGGGGAATCAGCCCCAGCATTTT
CAWGQGAGNQPQHF
>-|-|TRBV4-3|TRBJ2-7
TGCGCCAGCAGCCAAGGCAACAGTGCCTCCTACGAGCAGTACTTC
CASSQGNSASYEQYF
>TRBD1|-|TRBV4-2|TRBJ1-5
TGTGCCAGCAGCCAAGATCAAGGACAGGGAGGGTGGGGTCAGCCCCAGCATTTT
CASSQDQGQGGWGQPQHF
>-|-|TRBV4-1|TRBJ1-2
TGCGCCAGCAGCCAAGTTGGGGGGACTGGCTACACCTTC
CASSQVGGTGYTF
>-|-|TRBV2|TRBJ1-5
TGTGCCAGCAGTACCGGGACTGCCATTAACAATCAGCCCCAGCATTTT
CASSTGTAINNQPQHF
>-|-|TRBV4-3|TRBJ1-2
TGCGCCAGCAGCCAAGATCGGGGGGCTGCTAACTATGGCTACACCTTC
CASSQDRGAANYGYTF
>-|-|TRBV4-2|TRBJ2-5
TGTGCCAGCAGCCAAGATCATGTAGAGGCTAGCGAGATACAAGAGACCCAGTACTTC
CASSQDHVEASEIQETQYF
>-|once|TRBV10-3|TRBJ1-2
TGTGCCATCAGCTCCGGGACAATCGACCTGAGGGGCTACACCTTC
CAISSGTIDLRGYTF
>-|-|TRBV7-9|TRBJ1-1
TGTGCCAGCAGCCGACCACAGGGCCTAGGCACTGAAGCTTTCTTT
CASSRPQGLGTEAFF
>TRBD2|-|TRBV7-8|TRBJ2-1
TGTGCCAGCAGCTTAGGGCTAGCGGGAGGCCACTACAATGAGCAGTTCTTC
CASSLGLAGGHYNEQFF
>-|-|TRBV6-6|TRBJ2-7
TGTGCCAGCAGTCAGCGGACAGCCACCTACGAGCAGTACTTC
CASSQRTATYEQYF
>-|-|TRBV6-5|TRBJ2-2
TGTGCCAGCACCAAGTCGCTAGAGCCCGGGGAGCTGTTTTTT
CASTKSLEPGELFF
>TRBD2|-|TRBV4-3|TRBJ2-2
TGCGCCAGCAGCCATAGCGGGGGGAACACCGGGGAGCTGTTTTTT
CASSHSGGNTGELFF
>-|few|TRBV5-6|TRBJ2-7
TGTGCCAGCAGCTTAGGACAGACGAGCTCCTACGAGCAGTACTTC
CASSLGQTSSYEQYF
>-|-|TRBV6-1|TRBJ1-1
TGTGCCAGCAGTGTGACCCTTTACAGAACGAGGGGCACTGAAGCTTTCTTT
CASSVTLYRTRGTEAFF
>-|-|TRBV2|TRBJ2-1
TGTGCCAGCAGCTCCCTTGATGGGGCCTACAATGAGCAGTTCTTC
CASSSLDGAYNEQFF
>TRBD1|few|TRBV5-1|TRBJ1-1
TGCGCCAGCAGCTGGACAGGAGCTGAAGCTTTCTTT
CASSWTGAEAFF
>-|-|TRBV4-3|TRBJ2-7
TGCGCCAGCAGCCAAGGCGGAGGTTACGAGCAGTACTTC
CASSQGGGYEQYF
>-|-|TRBV19|TRBJ2-7
TGTGCCAGTAGTATAGTCGGGGGCTATAGCTCCTACGAGCAGTACTTC
CASSIVGGYSSYEQYF
>-|-|TRBV5-8|TRBJ2-2
TGTGCCAGCAGCTTGGAGCCTTTTGCGAACACCGGGGAGCTGTTTTTT
CASSLEPFANTGELFF
>TRBD1|once|TRBV12-5|TRBJ2-2
TGTGCTAGTGGCGACCTTAAGGACAGGACTCGTCGGGAGCTGTTTTTT
CASGDLKDRTRRELFF
>TRBD2|-|TRBV6-6|TRBJ2-1
TGTGCCAGCAGCCGGGGACTAGCCGGCGATGAGCAGTTCTTC
CASSRGLAGDEQFF
>-|-|TRBV30|TRBJ1-1
TGTGCCTGGAGTGTACTAGGAACTCCAGGAGCTTTCTTT
CAWSVLGTPGAFF
>-|-|TRBV2|TRBJ1-2
TGTGCCAGCAGTGAGGCAGCAGGCCTGGACTATGGCTACACCTTC
CASSEAAGLDYGYTF
>-|-|TRBV4-3|TRBJ1-5
TGCGCCAGCAGCCAAGGCATAGACAATCAGCCCCAGCATTTT
CASSQGIDNQPQHF
>-|-|TRBV30|TRBJ1-4
TGTGCCTGGAGTGGGACCGTCGGAGATAATGAAAAACTGTTTTTT
CAWSGTVGDNEKLFF
>-|once|TRBV7-9|TRBJ2-3
TGTGCCAGCAGCCCCCGGTCACTAGCCACAGATACGCAGTATTTT
CASSPRSLATDTQYF
>-|-|TRBV5-5|TRBJ2-5
TGTGCCAGCAGCTTTCCCCCCGGGACATCTGAGTACCAAGAGACCCAGTACTTC
CASSFPPGTSEYQETQYF
>-|-|TRBV4-1|TRBJ2-7
TGCGCCAGCAGCCAAGAAGGGGTTGAAGGTGAGCAGTACTTC
CASSQEGVEGEQYF
>-|-|TRBV7-8|TRBJ1-5
TGTGCCAGCAGCTTACGGGGCAGGTATAGCAATCAGCCCCAGCATTTT
CASSLRGRYSNQPQHF
>-|-|TRBV11-2|TRBJ2-1
TGTGCCAGCAGCTCGCAGGGGGGTTGGGATGAGCAGTTCTTC
CASSSQGGWDEQFF
>-|few|TRBV4-2|TRBJ1-3
TGTGCCAGCAGCCAGGGCTGGCACTCTGGAAACACCATATATTTT
CASSQGWHSGNTIYF